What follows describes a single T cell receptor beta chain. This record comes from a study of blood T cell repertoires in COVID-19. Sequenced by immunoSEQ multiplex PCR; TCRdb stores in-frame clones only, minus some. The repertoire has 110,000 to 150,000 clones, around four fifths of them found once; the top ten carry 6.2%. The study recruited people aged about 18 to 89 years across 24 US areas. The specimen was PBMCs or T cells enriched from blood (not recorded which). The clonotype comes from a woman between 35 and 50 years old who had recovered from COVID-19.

The CDR3 loop is CASSSGTVHSEQYF. DNA for the CDR3: TGCGCCAGCAGCTCCGGGACTGTTCACTCGGAGCAGTACTTC. The chain couples TRBV5-1 to TRBJ2-7; TRBD2 is a possible D gene (6 bases). Per germline, CDR1 SGHRS and CDR2 YFSETQ. The CDR3 sequence is 14 residues long. The germline V and J ends were trimmed by 3 bases and 7 bases, with 17 bases remaining between them.